This T cell receptor beta chain was found in a study of siplizumab effects on memory and regulatory T cells. Study results and caveats: Alloreactive CD4+ clones that could be mapped were on average 68.8% Treg-derived with siplizumab, against less than 30% in controls.

Points on this clone: The antigen remains unidentified.

Assays captured about 10^5 TCR templates per sample. This table comes from immunoSEQ multiplex PCR, and its TCRdb copy is limited to in-frame clones, with some not included. This table holds some 100,000 clones, approximately 91% found once. Germline V lookup: CDR1 SGHRS, CDR2 YFSETQ. The CDR3 loop spans 14 amino acids. V dropped 7 bases and J dropped 5; count of bases not matched to a gene: 8. The sequenced material came from CD4+ T cells sorted from blood. This rearrangement joins TRBV5-1 to TRBJ1-1; TRBD1 aligns across 10 bases. The receptor comes from a human donor in good health. The CDR3 loop reads CASGETGGGTEAFF. CDR3 DNA sequence: TGCGCCAGCGGGGAGACAGGGGGCGGAACTGAAGCTTTCTTT.